This TCR beta chain was recovered during a study of blood T cell repertoires in COVID-19. Using immunoSEQ multiplex PCR, the repertoire was profiled, and TCRdb retains in-frame clones only, with some absent. The sample yields 180,000 or so clones, around 80% seen once. CDR1 is MRHNA, CDR2 SNTAGT, per germline. Trimming pared 4 bases from V and 3 bases from J, leaving 9 bases between. The CDR3 runs to 14 residues. This chain joins TRBV6-4 and TRBJ2-2, with D perhaps TRBD1 (6 bases). The specimen sequenced was PBMCs or T cells enriched from blood (not recorded which). This receptor was identified in a man in his fifties or sixties who had recovered from COVID-19. The CDR3: CASSAGGYTGELFF. As DNA, the CDR3 is TGTGCCAGCAGTGCTGGGGGCTACACCGGGGAGCTGTTTTTT.